This entry lists 18 T cell receptor beta chains sequenced from one sample in a study of blood T cell repertoires in COVID-19. Sequencing was performed with immunoSEQ multiplex PCR; in TCRdb, only in-frame clones are kept and a portion is missing. The data hold some 90,000 clones, with about 91% observed a single time. The sequenced sample was peripheral blood. All receptors derive from a woman at least 80 years old with active COVID-19.

This clone was counted only a few times. This chain uses TRBV5-1 with TRBJ2-1; TRBD2 matches at 13 bases. The CDR3 extends over 16 amino acids. The V gene's germline CDR1 is SGHRS and CDR2 YFSETQ. Trimming removed 0 bases from V and 8 bases from J; junction bases left unmatched: 5. This chain's CDR3 is CASSLELAGGQDEQFF. CDR3 nucleotide sequence: TGCGCCAGCAGCTTGGAACTAGCGGGAGGGCAAGATGAGCAGTTCTTC.

This chain connects TRBV7-2 to TRBJ1-2, with TRBD1 matching 7 bases. V shed 5 bases and J 4 bases; nucleotides not matched to a gene: 7. The CDR3 extends over 14 amino acids. CDR1 and CDR2 from the germline V gene are SGHTA and FQGNSA. CDR3 protein: CASSPRQGSYGYTF. In DNA form, the CDR3 reads TGTGCCAGCAGCCCAAGACAGGGATCCTATGGCTACACCTTC.

V usage is TRBV7-8 and J usage is TRBJ1-1, with D uncertain. This CDR3 region has 14 residues. CDR1 is SGHVS, CDR2 FQNEAQ, per germline. V was pared by 5 bases and J by 1 base, with 11 bases between. Written as DNA, the CDR3 is TGTGCCAGCAGCCTTACGGCGGGGAACACTGAAGCTTTCTTT. Translation gives CASSLTAGNTEAFF.

This clone was found once. This sequence joins TRBV21-1 and TRBJ1-3; the D segment call TRBD1 is taken from the table without a DNA check. TRBV21-1 is described as a pseudogene. The CDR3 spans 20 residues. This CDR3 reads CASSTRGTGGSRVSGNTIYF. CDR3 DNA sequence: TGTGCCAGCAGCACCAGAGGGACAGGGGGCTCGAGAGTCTCTGGAAACACCATATATTTT.

This rearrangement joins TRBV18 to TRBJ2-6, with a possible D match to TRBD1 (6 bases). The CDR3 has 18 amino acids. V was shortened by 4 bases and J by 0 bases, with 16 bases between the two germline ends. Germline-derived CDR1 and CDR2 are KGHSH and LQKENI. CDR3 in amino acids: CASSRSRDTYSGANVLTF. DNA of the CDR3: TGTGCCAGCTCACGAAGCCGGGACACATACTCTGGGGCCAACGTCCTGACTTTC.

The gene calls are TRBV19 and TRBJ2-1; 7 positions match TRBD2. With 7 bases clipped from V and 7 bases from J, the junction kept 13 bases outside the gene matches. This CDR3 region has 15 residues. Germline CDR1 and CDR2: LNHDA and SQIVND (reference sequence). The CDR3 loop is CASTIGRVGLNEQFF. CDR3 sequence (DNA): TGTGCCAGTACCATAGGGAGGGTGGGCCTAAATGAGCAGTTCTTC.

The V gene is TRBV18, the J gene TRBJ2-1; no reliable D call. CDR3 length: 15 amino acids. Trimming stripped 6 bases from V and 0 bases from J, with 12 bases between. Germline assignment: CDR1 KGHSH and CDR2 LQKENI. In DNA, the CDR3 is TGTGCCAGCTCCCGAGGTATTAGCTCCTACAATGAGCAGTTCTTC. Amino acids: CASSRGISSYNEQFF. The whole variable domain, filled in from reference TRBV18 and TRBJ2-1, reads NAGVMQNPRHLVRRRGQEARLRCSPMKGHSHVYWYRQLPEEGLKFMVYLQKENIIDESGMPKERFSAEFPKEGPSILRIQQVVRGDSAAYFCASSRGISSYNEQFFGPGTRLTVL.

The V and J genes are TRBV4-1 and TRBJ2-5, with 11 bases fitting TRBD2. The V segment lost 0 bases and the J segment 5 bases; nucleotides outside the gene matches: 8. Germline V gives CDR1 MGHRA, CDR2 YSYEKL. The CDR3 spans 17 residues. The CDR3 spells CASSQDPPSGRQETQYF. For the CDR3, the DNA is TGCGCCAGCAGCCAAGATCCGCCTAGCGGGAGGCAGGAGACCCAGTACTTC.

The chain recombines TRBV18 with TRBJ2-7; TRBD2 matches 7 bases. The CDR3 has 12 residues. Germline loops: CDR1 KGHSH, CDR2 LQKENI. J lost 7 bases, V lost 2 bases, and 2 bases had no gene match. CDR3 nucleotides: TGTGCCAGCTCACCAAGCGGGAAAGAGCAGTACTTC. Residues: CASSPSGKEQYF.

This clone was seen a few times. The chain combines TRBV19 with TRBJ2-7; D may be TRBD2 (6 bases). With 3 bases removed from V and 0 bases from J, the gap between germline ends came to 12 bases. This CDR3 has 15 amino acids. CDR1 and CDR2 from the germline V gene are LNHDA and SQIVND (reference sequence). The CDR3 region is CASSIDHGSSYEQYF. CDR3 DNA sequence: TGTGCCAGTAGTATTGATCACGGGAGCTCCTACGAGCAGTACTTC. Full variable domain (missing parts from reference TRBV19 and TRBJ2-7): DGGITQSPKYLFRKEGQNVTLSCEQNLNHDAMYWYRQDPGQGLRLIYYSQIVNDFQKGDIAEGYSVSREKKESFPLTVTSAQKNPTAFYLCASSIDHGSSYEQYFGPGTRLTVT.

The V and J genes are TRBV7-2 and TRBJ1-5; 7 bases fit TRBD1. V lost 3 bases, J lost 5 bases, and 4 bases stayed unmatched. This CDR3 region has 14 residues. The germline V gene has CDR1 SGHTA and CDR2 FQGNSA. The CDR3 nucleotides are TGTGCCAGCAGCTTGGACAGGACCTATCAGCCCCAGCATTTT. It translates to CASSLDRTYQPQHF.

The chain links TRBV24-1 to TRBJ2-5; 11 nucleotides align to TRBD1. The CDR3 loop spans 14 amino acids. V shed 4 bases, J shed 5 bases, and the junction held 2 bases outside the gene matches. Germline V lookup: CDR1 KGHDR, CDR2 SFDVKD. The DNA for the CDR3 is TGTGCCACCAGTGACCGGGACAGGGGGGAGACCCAGTACTTC. This codes for CATSDRDRGETQYF.

This chain connects TRBV4-2 to TRBJ2-2; no firm D call. This CDR3 has 16 amino acids. Trimming took off 4 bases at V and 3 bases at J, with 15 bases between the two ends. The germline V gene encodes CDR1 LGHNA and CDR2 YNFKEQ. The CDR3 DNA reads as TGTGCCAGCAGCCCCACCTCCTCGGGTGACACCGGGGAGCTGTTTTTT. Its protein is CASSPTSSGDTGELFF.

V usage is TRBV7-2 and J usage is TRBJ1-5, with D maybe TRBD1 (5 bases). The germline CDR1 and CDR2 sequences are SGHTA and FQGNSA. V was trimmed by 1 base and J by 1 base, leaving 8 bases between them. This CDR3 has 15 amino acids. The CDR3 DNA sequence: TGTGCCAGCAGCTTAGTAGGGGTAAGCAATCAGCCCCAGCATTTT. This sequence encodes CASSLVGVSNQPQHF. Full variable domain (missing parts from reference TRBV7-2 and TRBJ1-5): GAGVSQSPSNKVTEKGKDVELRCDPISGHTALYWYRQSLGQGLEFLIYFQGNSAPDKSGLPSDRFSAERTGGSVSTLTIQRTQQEDSAVYLCASSLVGVSNQPQHFGDGTRLSIL.

V gene TRBV5-1 combines with J gene TRBJ1-5; D gene uncertain. The CDR3 extends over 15 amino acids. CDR1 SGHRS and CDR2 YFSETQ come from the germline V gene. Trimming took 0 bases from V and 7 from J, leaving 14 bases between them. This CDR3 reads CASSLEGSRAQPQHF. CDR3 nucleotide sequence: TGCGCCAGCAGCTTGGAAGGGAGCAGAGCACAGCCCCAGCATTTT.

V usage is TRBV7-2 and J usage is TRBJ1-1, with TRBD1 matching 7 bases. Germline loops: CDR1 SGHTA, CDR2 FQGNSA. Germline trimming cut 3 bases from V and 3 bases from J; bases unmatched to any gene: 4. This CDR3 region has 14 residues. The CDR3 DNA reads TGTGCCAGCAGCTTGACAGGGAAGGACACTGAAGCTTTCTTT. The encoded protein is CASSLTGKDTEAFF.

This clone was seen just once. V usage is TRBV2 and J usage is TRBJ1-2; TRBD1 aligns across 7 bases. This CDR3 contains 13 residues. Germline CDR1 is SNHLY and CDR2 is FYNNEI. Unmatched junction bases numbered 8, after V lost 5 bases and J lost 8 bases. The CDR3 reads CASSRQGGRGYTF. The CDR3 coding sequence is TGTGCCAGCAGTAGACAGGGCGGGAGGGGCTACACCTTC.

This chain connects TRBV5-1 to TRBJ2-1, with D perhaps TRBD1 (5 bases). With 2 bases removed from V and 5 bases from J, the gap between germline ends came to 8 bases. This CDR3 is built from 13 residues. Looked up from germline, CDR1 is SGHRS and CDR2 is YFSETQ. The CDR3, as DNA: TGCGCCAGCAGCTTTACAGGAAACAATGAGCAGTTCTTC. It codes for CASSFTGNNEQFF.